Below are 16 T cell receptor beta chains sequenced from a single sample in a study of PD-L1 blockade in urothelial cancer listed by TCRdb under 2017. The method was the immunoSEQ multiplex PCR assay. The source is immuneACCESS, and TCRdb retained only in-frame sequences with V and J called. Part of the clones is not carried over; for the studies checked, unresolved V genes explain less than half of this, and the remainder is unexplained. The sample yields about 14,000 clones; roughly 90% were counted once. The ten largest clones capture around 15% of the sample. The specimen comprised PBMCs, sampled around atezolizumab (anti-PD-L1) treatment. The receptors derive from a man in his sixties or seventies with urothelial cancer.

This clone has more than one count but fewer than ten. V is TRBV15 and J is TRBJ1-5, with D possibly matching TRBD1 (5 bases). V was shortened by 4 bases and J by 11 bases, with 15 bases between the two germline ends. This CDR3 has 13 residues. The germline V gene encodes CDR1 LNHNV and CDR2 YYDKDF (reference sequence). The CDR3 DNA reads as TGTGCCACCAGCACCAGCAGGGTTGAGGCCCAGCATTTT. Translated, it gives CATSTSRVEAQHF. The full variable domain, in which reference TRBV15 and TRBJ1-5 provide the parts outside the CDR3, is DAMVIQNPRYQVTQFGKPVTLSCSQTLNHNVMYWYQQKSSQAPKLLFHYYDKDFNNEADTPDNFQSRRPNTSFCFLDIRSPGLGDTAMYLCATSTSRVEAQHFGDGTRLSIL.

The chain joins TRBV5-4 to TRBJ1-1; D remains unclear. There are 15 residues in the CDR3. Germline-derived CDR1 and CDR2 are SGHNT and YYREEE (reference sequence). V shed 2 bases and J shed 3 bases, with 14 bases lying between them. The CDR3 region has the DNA TGTGCCAGCAGCTTAAGCGTGGTCCGCCACACTGAAGCTTTCTTT. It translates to CASSLSVVRHTEAFF.

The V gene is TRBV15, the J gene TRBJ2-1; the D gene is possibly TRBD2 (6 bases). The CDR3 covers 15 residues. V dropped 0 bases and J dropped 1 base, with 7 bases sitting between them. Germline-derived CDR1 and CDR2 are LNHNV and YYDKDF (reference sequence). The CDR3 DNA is TGTGCCACCAGCAGAGATCGGGGGTCCTACAATGAGCAGTTCTTC. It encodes CATSRDRGSYNEQFF.

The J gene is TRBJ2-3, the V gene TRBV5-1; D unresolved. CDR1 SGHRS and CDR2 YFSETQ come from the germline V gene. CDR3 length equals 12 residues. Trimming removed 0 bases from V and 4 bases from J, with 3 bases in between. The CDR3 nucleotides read TGCGCCAGCAGCTTGGGAGCAGATACGCAGTATTTT. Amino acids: CASSLGADTQYF.

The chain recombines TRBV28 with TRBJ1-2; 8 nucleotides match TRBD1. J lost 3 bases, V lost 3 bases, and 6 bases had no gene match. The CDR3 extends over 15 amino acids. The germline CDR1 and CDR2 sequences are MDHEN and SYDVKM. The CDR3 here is CASSLNQGAHYGYTF. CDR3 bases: TGTGCCAGCAGTTTGAATCAGGGGGCACACTATGGCTACACCTTC.

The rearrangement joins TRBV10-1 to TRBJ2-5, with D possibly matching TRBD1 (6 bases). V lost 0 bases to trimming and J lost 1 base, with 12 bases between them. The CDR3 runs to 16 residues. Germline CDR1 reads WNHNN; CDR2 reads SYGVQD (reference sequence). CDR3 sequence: CASSESHRDTQETQYF. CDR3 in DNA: TGCGCCAGCAGTGAGTCGCACCGGGACACCCAAGAGACCCAGTACTTC.

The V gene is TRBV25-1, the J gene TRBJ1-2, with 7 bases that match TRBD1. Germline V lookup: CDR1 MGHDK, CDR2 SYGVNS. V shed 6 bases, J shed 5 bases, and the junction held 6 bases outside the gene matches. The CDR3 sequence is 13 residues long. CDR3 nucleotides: TGTGCCAGCAGCCAGACAGGGTCTTATGGCTACACCTTC. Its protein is CASSQTGSYGYTF.

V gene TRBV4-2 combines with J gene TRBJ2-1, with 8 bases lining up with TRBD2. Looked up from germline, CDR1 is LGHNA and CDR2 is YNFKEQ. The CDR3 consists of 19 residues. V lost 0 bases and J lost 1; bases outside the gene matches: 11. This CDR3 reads CASSQETRAGVGSYNEQFF. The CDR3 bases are TGTGCCAGCAGCCAAGAAACGAGAGCGGGGGTTGGTTCCTACAATGAGCAGTTCTTC.

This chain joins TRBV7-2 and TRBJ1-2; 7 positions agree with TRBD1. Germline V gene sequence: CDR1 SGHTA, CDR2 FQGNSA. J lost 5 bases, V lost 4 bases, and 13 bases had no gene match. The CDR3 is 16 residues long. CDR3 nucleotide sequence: TGTGCCAGCAGCTCCCGACGGGGGCCAGGGGGTTATGGCTACACCTTC. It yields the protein CASSSRRGPGGYGYTF.

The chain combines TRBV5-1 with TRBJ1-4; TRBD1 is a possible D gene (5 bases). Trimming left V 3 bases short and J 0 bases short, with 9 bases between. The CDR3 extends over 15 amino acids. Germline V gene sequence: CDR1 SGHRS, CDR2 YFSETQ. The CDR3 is CASSSGQTTNEKLFF. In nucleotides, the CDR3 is TGCGCCAGCAGCTCTGGACAAACAACTAATGAAAAACTGTTTTTT.

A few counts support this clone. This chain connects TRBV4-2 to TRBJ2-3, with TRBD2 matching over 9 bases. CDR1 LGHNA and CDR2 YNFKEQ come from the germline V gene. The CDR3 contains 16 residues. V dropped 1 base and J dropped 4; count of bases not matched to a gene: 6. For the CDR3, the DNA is TGTGCCAGCAGCCAAGGGCCTAGCGGGGTGGCAGATACGCAGTATTTT. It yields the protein CASSQGPSGVADTQYF.

Here the CDR3 reads CASSQTGPPSYNEQFF. CDR3 DNA sequence: TGTGCCAGCAGCCAAACAGGGCCCCCCTCCTACAATGAGCAGTTCTTC. The chain joins TRBV4-2 to TRBJ2-1; tentative D call: TRBD1 (6 bases). V was pared by 2 bases and J by 0 bases, with 11 bases between. The CDR3 covers 16 residues. Germline CDR1 is LGHNA and CDR2 is YNFKEQ.

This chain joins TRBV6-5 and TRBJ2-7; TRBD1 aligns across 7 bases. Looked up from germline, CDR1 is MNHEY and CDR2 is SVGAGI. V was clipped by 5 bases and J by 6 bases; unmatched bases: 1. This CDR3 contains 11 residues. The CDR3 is CASSRGREQYF. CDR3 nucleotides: TGTGCCAGCAGTAGGGGGCGCGAGCAGTACTTC.

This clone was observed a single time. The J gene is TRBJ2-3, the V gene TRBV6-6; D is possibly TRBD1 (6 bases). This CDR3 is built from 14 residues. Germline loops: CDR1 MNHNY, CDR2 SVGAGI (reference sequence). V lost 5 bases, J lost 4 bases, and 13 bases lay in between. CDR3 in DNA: TGTGCCAGCAGTGGGGGCCCCGGCGCAGATACGCAGTATTTT. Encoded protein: CASSGGPGADTQYF.

CDR3 sequence reads: CASSFRASGVPGDTQYF. The DNA for the CDR3 is TGTGCCAGCAGCTTTCGGGCTAGCGGGGTCCCAGGTGATACGCAGTATTTT. The J gene is TRBJ2-3, the V gene TRBV11-2; 9 positions match TRBD2. Germline V CDR1 and CDR2: SGHAT, FQNNGV. The CDR3 loop spans 17 amino acids. V lost 3 bases and J lost 6; bases outside the gene matches: 13.

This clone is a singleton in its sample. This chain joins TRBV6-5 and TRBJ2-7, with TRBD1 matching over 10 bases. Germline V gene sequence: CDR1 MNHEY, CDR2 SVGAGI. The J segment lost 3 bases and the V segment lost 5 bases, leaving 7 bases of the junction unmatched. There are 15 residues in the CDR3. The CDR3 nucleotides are TGTGCCAGCAGTCCGGGGACAGGGGTATTCTACGAGCAGTACTTC. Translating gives CASSPGTGVFYEQYF.